Listed here is a single T cell receptor beta chain. Every donor was a Caucasian adult from Nashville, Tennessee. Without sorting, samples used tens of millions of PBMCs for genomic DNA. This sample is drawn from a study of shared clonotypes between healthy human individuals. CDR3 size: 14 residues. Deletions cut 3 bases from V and 5 bases from J, with 10 bases between. Germline V CDR1 and CDR2: LNHDA, SQIVND (reference sequence). Ten immunoSEQ deep assay plates served to sequence unsorted PBMC DNA. In the original analysis: ImmunoSEQ output held junction-only sequences without quality scores, so filtering differed. Produced via immunoSEQ multiplex PCR; TCRdb's table is partial and in-frame only. V and J calls and clone size are copied from that table; D and trimming were computed from the DNA. The sample records hundreds of thousands of clones, roughly 83% being singletons.

The chain couples TRBV19 to TRBJ2-2, with D possibly being TRBD1 or TRBD2 (5 bases each). The origin of this receptor is a woman between 40 and 50 years old in good health. Some clones in this sample may be carry-over from other donors' samples. Sequencing was carried out using PBMCs. This CDR3 reads CASSITGGTGELFF. Here the CDR3 DNA reads TGTGCCAGTAGTATTACTGGGGGTACCGGGGAGCTGTTTTTT.